This is a list of T cell receptor beta chains from one sample in a study of blood T cell repertoires in COVID-19. The assay was immunoSEQ multiplex PCR, and TCRdb's table has in-frame clones only and misses some. The table shows roughly 48,000 clones, with around nine tenths occurring only once. The sequencing input was peripheral blood. These receptors were taken from a woman of 80 years or more with acute or convalescent COVID-19. Both conserved end residues are part of each CDR3. The D gene is left open where the match is weak. The size of a clone is reported for some rows only, either as once, few or many, or as a class for expanded clones.

clone_size	j_call	d_call	v_call	cdr3_nt	cdr3_aa
NA	TRBJ2-2	NA	TRBV2	TGTGCCAGCTTTTCCCGGAACACCGGGGAGCTGTTTTTT	CASFSRNTGELFF
NA	TRBJ1-2	TRBD1	TRBV12-3/TRBV12-4	TGTGCCAGCACCCCAGACAGGGTCTATGGCTACACCTTC	CASTPDRVYGYTF
NA	TRBJ1-5	NA	TRBV11-2	TGTGCCAGCAGCTTAGCCAGGAATCAGCCCCAGCATTTT	CASSLARNQPQHF
NA	TRBJ2-5	TRBD2	TRBV2	TGTGCCAGCAAACGACTAGCGGGGGGGATCCAAGAGACCCAGTACTTC	CASKRLAGGIQETQYF
few	TRBJ2-5	NA	TRBV10-1	TGCGCCAGCAGTGAATTCGGGGTTCAAGAGACCCAGTACTTC	CASSEFGVQETQYF
NA	TRBJ2-5	TRBD2	TRBV3-1/TRBV3-2	TGTGCCAGCAGCCAAGAGGGACTAGCGTATCAAGAGACCCAGTACTTC	CASSQEGLAYQETQYF
NA	TRBJ2-3	TRBD1	TRBV3-1/TRBV3-2	TGTGCCAGCAGCCTCGGACAGGGGCCAGATACGCAGTATTTT	CASSLGQGPDTQYF
few	TRBJ2-1	TRBD1	TRBV28	TGTGCCAGCAGCCCGACAGGGTACTCCTACAATGAGCAGTTCTTC	CASSPTGYSYNEQFF
few	TRBJ2-1	TRBD1	TRBV24-1	TGTGCCACCAGTGACCCGGGACAGGGAGGCAATGAGCAGTTCTTC	CATSDPGQGGNEQFF
NA	TRBJ1-5	TRBD1	TRBV14	TGTGCCAGCAGCCAGAAAACAGGGGCCCGTGGCAGCAATCAGCCCCAGCATTTT	CASSQKTGARGSNQPQHF
NA	TRBJ2-3	TRBD2	TRBV10-3	TGTGCCTCCACGGGGGGGGATACGCAGTATTTT	CASTGGDTQYF
NA	TRBJ2-2	NA	TRBV5-1	TGCGCCAGCAGCCCCGGTGGGGGCGCAGCCGGGGAGCTGTTTTTT	CASSPGGGAAGELFF
once	TRBJ2-3	TRBD2	TRBV11-2	TGTGCCAGCAGCGCCCGACTAGCGGGGGCCACAGATACGCAGTATTTT	CASSARLAGATDTQYF
NA	TRBJ2-3	NA	TRBV12-2	TGTGCAAGTCGCTTAGGCGGTAGCACAGATACGCAGTATTTT	CASRLGGSTDTQYF
NA	TRBJ1-3	TRBD1	TRBV29-1	TGCAGCGTCGCAACGACAGGGGGCTATTCTGGAAACACCATATATTTT	CSVATTGGYSGNTIYF
NA	TRBJ1-4	NA	TRBV15	TGTGCCACCAGCAGAGCGGGGTCAGGAGATGAAAAACTGTTTTTT	CATSRAGSGDEKLFF
NA	TRBJ1-4	NA	TRBV3-1/TRBV3-2	TGTGCCAGCAGCCAAGGCGTCGGTGAAAAACTGTTTTTT	CASSQGVGEKLFF
few	TRBJ2-3	NA	TRBV6-6	TGTGCCAGCAGCTCCACCTATTCTAGCACAGATACGCAGTATTTT	CASSSTYSSTDTQYF
NA	TRBJ1-2	NA	TRBV9	TGTGCCAGCAGCGCCTCCGGGGGTGGGGCAGTCGGTGGCTACACCTTC	CASSASGGGAVGGYTF
NA	TRBJ2-3	TRBD2	TRBV19	TGTGCCAGTAGCCATTCCCGGGGGGATACCACAGATACGCAGTATTTT	CASSHSRGDTTDTQYF
NA	TRBJ2-3	TRBD2	TRBV5-1	TGCGCCAGCAGCGGCGGGGGGCCCACAGATACGCAGTATTTT	CASSGGGPTDTQYF
NA	TRBJ1-2	TRBD1	TRBV3-1/TRBV3-2	TGTGCCAGCAGCCAACGGACAGGGGGCAGGTATGGCTACACCTTC	CASSQRTGGRYGYTF
NA	TRBJ1-1	NA	TRBV12-3/TRBV12-4	TGTGCCAGCAGTGGGGCCGCGGCTGAAGCTTTCTTT	CASSGAAAEAFF
NA	TRBJ1-4	TRBD1	TRBV3-1/TRBV3-2	TGTGCCAGCAGTAAAACAGGGGGTAATGAAAAACTGTTTTTT	CASSKTGGNEKLFF
once	TRBJ2-7	NA	TRBV2	TGTGCCAGCAGTGGAGGGTCCCTCGCCTACGAGCAGTACTTC	CASSGGSLAYEQYF
NA	TRBJ1-2	NA	TRBV15	TGTGCCACCAGCAGGGACACAGGCTTAGATGGCTACACCTTC	CATSRDTGLDGYTF
NA	TRBJ2-7	TRBD2	TRBV6-1	TGTGCCAGCAGTGAAGTCGGGGGGAACTACGAGCAGTACTTC	CASSEVGGNYEQYF